This T cell receptor (beta chain) was captured in a study of blood T cell repertoires in COVID-19. Source study methods: From reference gene primer amplification, estimates of nucleated cell counts were derived. TCRdb's copy holds only in-frame clones and misses some; the assay was immunoSEQ multiplex PCR. V and J calls and clone size are those listed in that table; D and trimming were worked out from the DNA. The table lists some 490,000 clones, more than 85% of them singletons. This CDR3 contains 15 residues. In germline, CDR1 is SGHAT, CDR2 FQNNGV. V lost 4 bases and J 3 bases, leaving 13 bases between the germline ends. Cohort allocation depended upon clinical history that participants reported.

Sequences were obtained from PBMCs or T cells enriched from blood (not recorded which). V usage is TRBV11-2 and J usage is TRBJ1-5, with a tentative D call TRBD1 (6 bases). The receptor was derived from a woman aged 60-75 years who had recovered from COVID-19. The CDR3 nucleotides read TGTGCCAGCAGCTCCCAGGGGTTTGCCAATCAGCCCCAGCATTTT. Translated, it gives CASSSQGFANQPQHF.